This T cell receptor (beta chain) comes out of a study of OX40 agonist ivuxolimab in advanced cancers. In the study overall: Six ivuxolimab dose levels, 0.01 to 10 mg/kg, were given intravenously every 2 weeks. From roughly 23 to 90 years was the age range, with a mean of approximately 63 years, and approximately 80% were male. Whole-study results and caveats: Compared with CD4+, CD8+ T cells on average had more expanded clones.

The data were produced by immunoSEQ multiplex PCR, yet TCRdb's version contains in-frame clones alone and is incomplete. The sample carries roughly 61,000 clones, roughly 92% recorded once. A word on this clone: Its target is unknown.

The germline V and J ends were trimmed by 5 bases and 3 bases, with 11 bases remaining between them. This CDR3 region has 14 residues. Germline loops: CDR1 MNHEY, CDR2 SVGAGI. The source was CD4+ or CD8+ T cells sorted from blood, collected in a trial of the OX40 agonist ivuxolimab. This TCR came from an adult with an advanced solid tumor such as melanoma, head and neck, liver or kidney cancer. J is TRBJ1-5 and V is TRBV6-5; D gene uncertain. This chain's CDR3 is CASSPSGNNQPQHF. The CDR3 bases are TGTGCCAGCAGTCCCTCGGGGAACAATCAGCCCCAGCATTTT.